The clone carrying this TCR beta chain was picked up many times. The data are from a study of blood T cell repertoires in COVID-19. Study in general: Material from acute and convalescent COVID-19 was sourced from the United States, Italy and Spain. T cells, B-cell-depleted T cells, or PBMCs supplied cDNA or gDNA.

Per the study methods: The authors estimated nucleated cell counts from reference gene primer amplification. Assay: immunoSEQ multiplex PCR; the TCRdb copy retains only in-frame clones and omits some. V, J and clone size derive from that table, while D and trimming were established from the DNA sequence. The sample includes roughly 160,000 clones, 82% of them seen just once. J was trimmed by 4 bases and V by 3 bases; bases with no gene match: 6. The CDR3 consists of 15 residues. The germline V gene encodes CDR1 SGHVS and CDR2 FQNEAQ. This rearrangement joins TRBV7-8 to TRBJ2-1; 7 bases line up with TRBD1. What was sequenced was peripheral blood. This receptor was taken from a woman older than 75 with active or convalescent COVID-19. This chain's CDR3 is CASSFNRGTYNEQFF. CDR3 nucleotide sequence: TGTGCCAGCAGCTTCAACAGGGGTACTTACAATGAGCAGTTCTTC.